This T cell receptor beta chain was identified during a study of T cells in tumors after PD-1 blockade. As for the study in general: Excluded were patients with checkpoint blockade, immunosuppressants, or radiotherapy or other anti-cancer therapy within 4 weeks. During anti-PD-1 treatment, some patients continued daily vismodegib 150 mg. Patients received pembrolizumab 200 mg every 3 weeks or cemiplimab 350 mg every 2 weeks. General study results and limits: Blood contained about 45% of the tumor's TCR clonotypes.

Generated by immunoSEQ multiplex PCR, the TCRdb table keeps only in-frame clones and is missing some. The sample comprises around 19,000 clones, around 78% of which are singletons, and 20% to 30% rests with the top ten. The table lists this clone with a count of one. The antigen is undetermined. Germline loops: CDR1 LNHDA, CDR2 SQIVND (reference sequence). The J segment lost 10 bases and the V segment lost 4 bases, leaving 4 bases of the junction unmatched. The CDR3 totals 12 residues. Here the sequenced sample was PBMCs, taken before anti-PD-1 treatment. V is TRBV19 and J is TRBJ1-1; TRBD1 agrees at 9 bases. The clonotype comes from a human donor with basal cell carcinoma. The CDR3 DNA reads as TGTGCCAGTAGTAAACAGGGGGCACCAGCTTTCTTT. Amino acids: CASSKQGAPAFF.